Included here is one T cell receptor beta chain sequence, with context. As yet, its antigen is unknown. The time point: recipient sample about 28 days before transplant, after cytoreduction. The data belong to a study of T cell clonotyping in hematopoietic cell transplantation. General study findings and limits: Few recipient clonotypes overlapped donors; over 95% were de novo at given depth. Graft donor and pretransplant recipient Inverse Simpson Index values predicted broader posttransplant TCR diversity. Cells were unsorted, so CD4 and CD8 contributions were not separated.

Deletions cut 1 base from V and 8 bases from J, with 15 bases between. This CDR3 has 15 amino acids. Germline V gene lookup returns CDR1 SGHDN and CDR2 FVKESK. Repertoires were generated with immunoSEQ multiplex PCR, while TCRdb's copy carries only in-frame clones and drops some. There are about 18,000 clones in the sample; roughly 86% occur only once, and about 8.4% lies in the top ten. The material was peripheral blood mononuclear cells, obtained before stem cell transplant. The gene calls are TRBV14 and TRBJ2-1; no clear D gene. The sequence was obtained from a man over 45 with acute myeloid leukemia. Some clones in this sample may be carry-over from other donors' samples. CDR3 in amino acids: CASSQVDVLGYEQFF. The CDR3 DNA reads TGTGCCAGCAGCCAAGTTGACGTTCTCGGGTATGAGCAGTTCTTC. Supplemented by reference TRBV14 and TRBJ2-1, the full variable domain reads EAGVTQFPSHSVIEKGQTVTLRCDPISGHDNLYWYRRVMGKEIKFLLHFVKESKQDESGMPNNRFLAERTGGTYSTLKVQPAELEDSGVYFCASSQVDVLGYEQFFGPGTRLTVL.